This T cell receptor beta chain came from a study of T cells in Graves' hyperthyroidism and ophthalmopathy. Using RNA transcripts as the source, TCR beta CDR3 regions were amplified. A set of HTBI primers served as the primers for a first-round RT-PCR of the TCR CDR3. TCRdb reanalysed the multiplex PCR reads using MiXCR and keeps one entry per CDR3 protein. Among around 300,000 distinct CDR3 sequences listed, 13% were seen once. Trimming cost V 9 bases and J 5 bases; bases outside gene matches: 12. Germline CDR1 reads MNHEY; CDR2 reads SVGEGT. The CDR3 runs to 15 residues. Patients aged 18 to 65 had newly diagnosed hyperthyroidism that had lasted under 2 months. This clonotype was seen many times.

The source of this sequence is a woman aged 25 to 39 with Graves' hyperthyroidism that later progressed to Graves' ophthalmopathy. Sequenced material: blood. This chain connects TRBV6-2 or TRBV6-3 to TRBJ2-2, with 7 nucleotides matching TRBD2. The CDR3 DNA sequence: TGTGCCAGACGGGACTACCTCCCAAGGACCGGGGAGCTGTTTTTT. As protein: CARRDYLPRTGELFF.